This T cell receptor (beta chain) comes out of a study of T-cell reconstitution after alpha-beta-depleted transplantation in children. Whole-study results and caveats: Hyperexpanded clones declined; after one year, newly produced T cells mostly supplied diversity.

This clonotype was seen at least ten times. The antigen remains undetermined. Unique molecular identifiers were used in preparing the TCRbeta library. TCRdb re-analysed the PCR reads in MiXCR, keeping a single row per CDR3 protein. This table holds about 300,000 distinct CDR3 sequences, around 7.3% found once. The TCR was taken from a female patient younger than 10 who had a stem cell transplant for Fanconi anemia, so the T cells may come from the graft donor. This specimen was peripheral blood, taken 360 days after TCRalphabeta/CD19-depleted stem cell transplant.

CDR3 in amino acids: CATNTEAFF. The CDR3 DNA sequence: TGCGCCACCAACACTGAAGCTTTCTTT. The chain carries TRBV5-1 and TRBJ1-1; D unclear. Trimming stripped 9 bases from V and 2 bases from J, with 2 bases between. Germline CDR1 reads SGHRS; CDR2 reads YFSETQ. The CDR3 runs 9 residues. The variable domain in full, with the rest retrieved from reference TRBV5-1 and TRBJ1-1, is KAGVTQTPRYLIKTRGQQVTLSCSPISGHRSVSWYQQTPGQGLQFLFEYFSETQRNKGNFPGRFSGRQFSNSRSEMNVSTLELGDSALYLCATNTEAFFGQGTRLTVV.